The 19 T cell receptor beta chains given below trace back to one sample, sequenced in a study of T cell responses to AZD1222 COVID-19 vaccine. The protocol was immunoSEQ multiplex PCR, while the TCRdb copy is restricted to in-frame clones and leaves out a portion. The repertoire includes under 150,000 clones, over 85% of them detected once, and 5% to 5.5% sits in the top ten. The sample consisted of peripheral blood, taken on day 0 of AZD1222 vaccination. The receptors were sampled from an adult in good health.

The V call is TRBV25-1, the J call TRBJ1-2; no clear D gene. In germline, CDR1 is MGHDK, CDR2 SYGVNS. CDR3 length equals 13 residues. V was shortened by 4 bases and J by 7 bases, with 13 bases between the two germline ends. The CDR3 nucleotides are TGTGCCAGCAGTGTTCTTGGATCTTCTGGCTACACCTTC. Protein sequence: CASSVLGSSGYTF.

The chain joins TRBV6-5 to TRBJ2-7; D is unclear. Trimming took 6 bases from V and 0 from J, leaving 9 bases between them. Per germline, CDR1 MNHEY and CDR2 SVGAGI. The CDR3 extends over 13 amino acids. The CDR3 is CASSQYPSYEQYF. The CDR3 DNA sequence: TGTGCCAGCAGCCAATATCCCTCCTACGAGCAGTACTTC.

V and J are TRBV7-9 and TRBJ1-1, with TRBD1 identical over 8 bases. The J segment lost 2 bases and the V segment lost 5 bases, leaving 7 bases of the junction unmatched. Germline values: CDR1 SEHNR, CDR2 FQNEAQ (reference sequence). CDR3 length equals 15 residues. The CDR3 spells CASSTPDRVNTEAFF. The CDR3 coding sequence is TGTGCCAGCAGCACCCCGGACAGGGTTAACACTGAAGCTTTCTTT.

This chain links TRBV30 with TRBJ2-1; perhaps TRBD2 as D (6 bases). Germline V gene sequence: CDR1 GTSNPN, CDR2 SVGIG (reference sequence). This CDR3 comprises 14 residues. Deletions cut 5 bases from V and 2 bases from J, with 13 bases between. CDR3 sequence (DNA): TGTGCCTGGGATGGAGGGCGCACCTACAATGAGCAGTTCTTC. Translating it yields CAWDGGRTYNEQFF.

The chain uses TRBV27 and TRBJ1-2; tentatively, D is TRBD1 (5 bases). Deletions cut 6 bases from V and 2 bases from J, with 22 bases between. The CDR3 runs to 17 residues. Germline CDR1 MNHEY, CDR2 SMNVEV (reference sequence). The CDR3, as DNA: TGTGCCAGCAGGTCAGAGGGGTTCCCCCCTTTCAACTATGGCTACACCTTC. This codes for CASRSEGFPPFNYGYTF.

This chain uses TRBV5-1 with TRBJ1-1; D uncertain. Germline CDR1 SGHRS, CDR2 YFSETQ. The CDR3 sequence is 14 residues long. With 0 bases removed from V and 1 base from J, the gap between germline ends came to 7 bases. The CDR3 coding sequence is TGCGCCAGCAGCTTGGCCTCGGGGAACACTGAAGCTTTCTTT. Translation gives CASSLASGNTEAFF.

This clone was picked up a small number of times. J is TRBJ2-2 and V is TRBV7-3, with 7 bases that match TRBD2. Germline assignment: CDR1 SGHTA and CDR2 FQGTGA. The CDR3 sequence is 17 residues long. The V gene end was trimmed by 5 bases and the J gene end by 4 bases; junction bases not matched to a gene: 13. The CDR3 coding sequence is TGTGCCAGCAGCCCAGTTTTTGGCGGGAGTGGCACCGGGGAGCTGTTTTTT. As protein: CASSPVFGGSGTGELFF.

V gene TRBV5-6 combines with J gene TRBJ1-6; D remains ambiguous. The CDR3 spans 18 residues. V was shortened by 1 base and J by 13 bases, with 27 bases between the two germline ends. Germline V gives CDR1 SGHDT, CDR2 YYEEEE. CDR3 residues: CASSLFGSGTDLMDPLHF. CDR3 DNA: TGTGCCAGCAGCTTGTTTGGGTCAGGCACCGACCTGATGGATCCCCTCCACTTT.

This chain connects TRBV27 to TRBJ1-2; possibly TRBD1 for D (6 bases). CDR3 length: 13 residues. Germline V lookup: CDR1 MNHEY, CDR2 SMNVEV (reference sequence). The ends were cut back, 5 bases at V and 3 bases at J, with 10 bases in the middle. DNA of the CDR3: TGTGCCAGCAGTAAAACAGGGTACTATGGCTACACCTTC. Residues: CASSKTGYYGYTF.

The CDR3 sequence: CSKSQGRQETQYF. DNA for the CDR3: TGCAGCAAGAGCCAGGGGCGACAAGAGACCCAGTACTTC. The rearrangement uses TRBV29-1 and TRBJ2-5, with D possibly matching TRBD1 (6 bases). Germline V CDR1 and CDR2: SQVTM, ANQGSEA. The CDR3 loop spans 13 amino acids. V dropped 8 bases and J dropped 2 bases, with 15 bases sitting between them. Combining the CDR3 with reference TRBV29-1 and TRBJ2-5 gives the whole variable domain SAVISQKPSRDICQRGTSLTIQCQVDSQVTMMFWYRQQPGQSLTLIATANQGSEATYESGFVIDKFPISRPNLTFSTLTVSNMSPEDSSIYLCSKSQGRQETQYFGPGTRLLVL.

This CDR3 is CASSRTSGSYEQYF. DNA of the CDR3: TGTGCCAGCAGCCGGACTAGCGGGAGCTACGAGCAGTACTTC. The gene calls are TRBV7-3 and TRBJ2-7; 13 nucleotides match TRBD2. V trimming: 5 bases; J trimming: 3 bases; junction bases outside the gene matches: 1. This CDR3 comprises 14 residues. CDR1 SGHTA and CDR2 FQGTGA come from the germline V gene.

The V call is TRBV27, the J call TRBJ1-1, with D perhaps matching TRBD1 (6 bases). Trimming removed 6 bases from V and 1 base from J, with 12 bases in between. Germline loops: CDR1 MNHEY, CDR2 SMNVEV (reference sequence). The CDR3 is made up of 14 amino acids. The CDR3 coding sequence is TGTGCCAGCAGGTTCGGGACACCGAACACTGAAGCTTTCTTT. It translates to CASRFGTPNTEAFF.

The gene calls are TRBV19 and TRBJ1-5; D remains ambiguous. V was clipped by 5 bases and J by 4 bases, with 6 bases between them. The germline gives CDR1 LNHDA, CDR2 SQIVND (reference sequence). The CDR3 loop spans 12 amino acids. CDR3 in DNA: TGTGCCAGTAGTGGGATGAATCAGCCCCAGCATTTT. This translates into CASSGMNQPQHF.

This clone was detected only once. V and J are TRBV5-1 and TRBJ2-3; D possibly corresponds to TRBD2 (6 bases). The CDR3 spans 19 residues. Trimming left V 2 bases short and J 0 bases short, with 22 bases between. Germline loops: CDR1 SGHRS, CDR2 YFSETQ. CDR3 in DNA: TGCGCCAGCAGCTTTCGGGTTGGGGCTAGCGAAACTAGCACAGATACGCAGTATTTT. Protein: CASSFRVGASETSTDTQYF.

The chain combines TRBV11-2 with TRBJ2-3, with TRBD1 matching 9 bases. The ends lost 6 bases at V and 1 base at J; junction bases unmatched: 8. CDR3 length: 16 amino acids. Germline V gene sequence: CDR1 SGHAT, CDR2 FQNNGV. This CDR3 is CASRKGQGSGTDTQYF. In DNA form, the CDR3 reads TGTGCCAGCAGGAAGGGACAGGGATCGGGCACAGATACGCAGTATTTT. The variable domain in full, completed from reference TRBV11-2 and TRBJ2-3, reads EAGVAQSPRYKIIEKRQSVAFWCNPISGHATLYWYQQILGQGPKLLIQFQNNGVVDDSQLPKDRFSAERLKGVDSTLKIQPAKLEDSAVYLCASRKGQGSGTDTQYFGPGTRLTVL.

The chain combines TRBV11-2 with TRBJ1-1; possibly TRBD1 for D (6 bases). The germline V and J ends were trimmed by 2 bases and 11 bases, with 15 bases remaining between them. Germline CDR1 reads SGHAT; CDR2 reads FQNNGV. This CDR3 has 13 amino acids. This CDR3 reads CASSLIQGGSAFF. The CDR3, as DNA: TGTGCCAGCAGCTTAATACAGGGAGGATCGGCTTTCTTT.

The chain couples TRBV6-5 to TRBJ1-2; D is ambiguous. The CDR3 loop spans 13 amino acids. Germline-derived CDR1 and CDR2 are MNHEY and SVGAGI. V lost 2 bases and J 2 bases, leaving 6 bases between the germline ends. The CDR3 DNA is TGTGCCAGCAGTTACAGGGTAAACTATGGCTACACCTTC. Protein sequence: CASSYRVNYGYTF.

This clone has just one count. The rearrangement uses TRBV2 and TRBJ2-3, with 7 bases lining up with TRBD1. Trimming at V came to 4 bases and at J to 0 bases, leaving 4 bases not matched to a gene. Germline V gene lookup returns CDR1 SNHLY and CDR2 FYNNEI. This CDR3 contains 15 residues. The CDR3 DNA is TGTGCCAGCAGTGCCACAGGGGACAGCACAGATACGCAGTATTTT. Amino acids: CASSATGDSTDTQYF.

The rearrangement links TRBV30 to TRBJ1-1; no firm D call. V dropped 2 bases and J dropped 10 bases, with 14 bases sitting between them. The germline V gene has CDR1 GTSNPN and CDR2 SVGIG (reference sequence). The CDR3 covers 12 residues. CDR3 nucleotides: TGTGCCTGGAGTCCGCACAGACTTTTAGCTTTCTTT. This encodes CAWSPHRLLAFF.